These 6 T cell receptor beta chains were all obtained from the same sample, sequenced in a study of blood T cell repertoires in COVID-19. Assay used: immunoSEQ multiplex PCR; TCRdb lists only in-frame clones, some missing. The sample has 150,000 or so clones, 84% seen once. The sequenced material came from peripheral blood. These receptors came from a man in his forties who had recovered from COVID-19.

This clone has only one observation. The chain combines TRBV6-5 with TRBJ2-7, with a tentative D call TRBD2 (6 bases). V was pared by 5 bases and J by 6 bases, with 20 bases between. The CDR3 loop spans 15 amino acids. Germline CDR1 reads MNHEY; CDR2 reads SVGAGI. The CDR3 here is CASSRNRETPGEQYF. The CDR3 DNA reads as TGTGCCAGCAGTAGAAACCGGGAGACTCCGGGCGAGCAGTACTTC.

The rearrangement links TRBV29-1 to TRBJ1-4; D uncertain. The length of the CDR3 is 12 residues. Trimming shortened V by 7 bases and J by 8 bases, and 14 bases separated the two germline ends. The germline V gene encodes CDR1 SQVTM and CDR2 ANQGSEA. The CDR3 coding sequence is TGCAGCGCTAGTGTAGGGAGAGAAAAACTGTTTTTT. Translation: CSASVGREKLFF.

V is TRBV6-5 and J is TRBJ2-7; perhaps TRBD2 as D (6 bases). Between the trimmed V and J ends, which lost 7 bases and 1 base, there was a span of 17 bases. This CDR3 contains 15 residues. CDR1 MNHEY and CDR2 SVGAGI come from the germline V gene. The CDR3: CASTPWGTLSYEQYF. The CDR3 nucleotides are TGTGCCAGCACCCCCTGGGGGACTCTTTCCTACGAGCAGTACTTC.

The V gene is TRBV30, the J gene TRBJ2-5, with D possibly TRBD2 on 5 matching bases. The germline V and J ends were trimmed by 4 bases and 2 bases, with 17 bases remaining between them. The CDR3 has 15 amino acids. Germline values: CDR1 GTSNPN, CDR2 SVGIG (reference sequence). DNA of the CDR3: TGTGCCTGGACTCGCTCTGAGGCGGGTCAAGAGACCCAGTACTTC. Translation gives CAWTRSEAGQETQYF.

CDR3 loop: CASSLGLRTYEQYF. The CDR3 coding sequence is TGTGCCAGCAGCTTGGGACTTAGAACCTACGAGCAGTACTTC. The chain recombines TRBV7-2 with TRBJ2-7; D is perhaps TRBD2 (6 bases). Germline loops: CDR1 SGHTA, CDR2 FQGNSA. The ends were cut back, 3 bases at V and 2 bases at J, with 11 bases in the middle. CDR3 length: 14 residues.

This chain joins TRBV12-3 or TRBV12-4 and TRBJ2-1, with 7 bases that match TRBD1. With 6 bases clipped from V and 15 bases from J, the junction kept 8 bases outside the gene matches. The CDR3 has 11 amino acids. CDR3 residues: CASSSQGIRFF. CDR3 DNA: TGTGCCAGCAGCTCACAGGGGATTCGGTTCTTC.